Below are 21 T cell receptor beta chains sequenced from a single sample in a study of control samples from healthy donors and cancer patients. Clones were read by immunoSEQ multiplex PCR, and TCRdb kept only the in-frame ones, dropping some. The data show more than 80,000 clones, 85% to 95% seen once. The sequencing sample was made of blood. These receptors came from a young man in good health.

The J gene is TRBJ2-1, the V gene TRBV7-9; 9 nucleotides match TRBD1. The V and J ends lost 1 base and 6 bases, in that order; junction bases with no gene match: 16. The CDR3 extends over 19 amino acids. CDR1 and CDR2 (germline): SEHNR, FQNEAQ (reference sequence). CDR3 DNA sequence: TGTGCCAGCAGCTTAGGTTGGGGACAGGGCAGTCCGGGGCGCAATGAGCAGTTCTTC. It codes for CASSLGWGQGSPGRNEQFF.

This clone was recorded only once. The rearrangement uses TRBV27 and TRBJ1-5, with no clear D. Trimming stripped 5 bases from V and 6 bases from J, with 8 bases between. The CDR3 has 12 residues. Germline V lookup: CDR1 MNHEY, CDR2 SMNVEV (reference sequence). CDR3 protein: CASSRGGQPQHF. For the CDR3, the DNA is TGTGCCAGCAGTCGCGGAGGTCAGCCCCAGCATTTT.

The chain links TRBV7-9 to TRBJ2-5, with 10 bases identical to TRBD2. The trim removed 4 bases at V and 3 bases at J, leaving 14 bases unmatched. Per the germline V gene, CDR1 is SEHNR and CDR2 is FQNEAQ (reference sequence). This CDR3 contains 18 residues. CDR3 coding DNA: TGTGCCAGCAGCTCAGACCTACGGAGCGGGGGGGATGAAGAGACCCAGTACTTC. Encoded protein: CASSSDLRSGGDEETQYF.

V gene TRBV4-3 combines with J gene TRBJ2-3; 7 bases are a match to TRBD2. J was trimmed by 2 bases and V by 0 bases; bases with no gene match: 8. This CDR3 has 17 amino acids. Looked up from germline, CDR1 is LGHNA and CDR2 is YSLEER. The chain's CDR3 is CASSQDRPSGNTDTQYF. The CDR3 nucleotides are TGCGCCAGCAGCCAAGATCGTCCTAGCGGCAACACAGATACGCAGTATTTT.

This clone appeared a single time. The genes are TRBV7-2 and TRBJ1-1; D remains unclear. V was clipped by 3 bases and J by 7 bases, with 15 bases between them. The CDR3 extends over 14 amino acids. Germline CDR1 and CDR2: SGHTA and FQGNSA. The CDR3 nucleotides read TGTGCCAGCAGCTTTAATGGAGCCAATGGTGAAGCTTTCTTT. It is translated as CASSFNGANGEAFF.

The rearrangement joins TRBV29-1 to TRBJ2-3, with 11 bases matching TRBD2. Germline V gives CDR1 SQVTM, CDR2 ANQGSEA. V lost 5 bases and J lost 3; bases outside the gene matches: 4. This CDR3 spans 14 amino acids. The DNA of the CDR3 is TGCAGCGTTCCCCCTAGCGGGAGGACAGATACGCAGTATTTT. This sequence encodes CSVPPSGRTDTQYF.

The sample holds one count of this clone. The J gene is TRBJ2-2, the V gene TRBV7-6; 10 bases line up with TRBD1. With 1 base clipped from V and 7 bases from J, the junction kept 9 bases outside the gene matches. The CDR3 spans 17 residues. CDR1 and CDR2 (germline): SGHVS, FNYEAQ. CDR3 nucleotides: TGTGCCAGCAGCTTAGGGGTTGACAGGGGGCAAGGCGGGGAGCTGTTTTTT. This encodes CASSLGVDRGQGGELFF.

About this clone: One end of the junction fails to match germline, which may point to a read error. This chain links TRBV12-5 with TRBJ1-1; D gene unclear. Per germline, CDR1 LGHNT and CDR2 FRNRAP. The CDR3 sequence is 12 residues long. CDR3 bases: TGTGCTAGTGGTTTGCCGACGTCCCCGTTTCGATTT. This translates into CASGLPTSPFRF.

The count of this clone is one. The gene calls are TRBV4-2 and TRBJ1-2; D perhaps matches TRBD1 (5 bases). This CDR3 has 14 residues. Per the germline V gene, CDR1 is LGHNA and CDR2 is YNFKEQ. Trimming took 0 bases from V and 3 from J, leaving 8 bases between them. The CDR3, as DNA: TGTGCCAGCAGCCAAGAACTGGGGGACTATGGCTACACCTTC. Protein: CASSQELGDYGYTF.

This sequence joins TRBV24-1 and TRBJ2-5; TRBD2 aligns across 7 bases. Unmatched junction bases numbered 10, after V lost 6 bases and J lost 4 bases. CDR1 and CDR2 (germline): KGHDR, SFDVKD. This CDR3 region has 15 residues. CDR3 sequence: CATSSSGSRGETQYF. In nucleotides, the CDR3 is TGTGCCACCAGTTCTAGCGGCTCGCGGGGAGAGACCCAGTACTTC.

This clone occurred a few times. This chain connects TRBV7-2 to TRBJ1-2; unclear D gene. The CDR3 has 13 residues. Per germline, CDR1 SGHTA and CDR2 FQGNSA. V lost 6 bases and J lost 4, with 12 bases in between. The CDR3 DNA reads TGTGCCAGCAGTGAGGAGGGAGGCTATGGCTACACCTTC. Translating it yields CASSEEGGYGYTF.

This clone was seen once. This sequence joins TRBV9 and TRBJ1-2; 8 bases align to TRBD1. Germline CDR1 SGDLS, CDR2 YYNGEE. The CDR3 contains 14 residues. Trimming removed 1 base from V and 4 bases from J; junction bases left unmatched: 3. CDR3 coding DNA: TGTGCCAGCAGCGTACCAGGGGGCGGCTATGGCTACACCTTC. Translated: CASSVPGGGYGYTF.

The rearrangement joins TRBV6-5 to TRBJ1-2; a weak D match, TRBD1 (5 bases). This CDR3 has 15 amino acids. Trimming stripped 0 bases from V and 7 bases from J, with 15 bases between. Germline lookup yields CDR1 MNHEY and CDR2 SVGAGI. The DNA of the CDR3 is TGTGCCAGCAGTTACTCGATGACGGGAAGGGGTGGCTACACCTTC. Protein: CASSYSMTGRGGYTF.

This clone was picked up one time. This rearrangement joins TRBV7-2 to TRBJ2-3; 12 bases are shared with TRBD2. Germline V gene data show CDR1 as SGHTA and CDR2 as FQGNSA. This CDR3 spans 19 amino acids. V gave up 5 bases and J gave up 5 bases; unmatched junction bases: 17. CDR3 bases: TGTGCCAGCAGCCTTAGGCGCGGGCTAGCGGGGGGGCAGGTAGATACGCAGTATTTT. Translation: CASSLRRGLAGGQVDTQYF.

This chain links TRBV2 with TRBJ2-1; 7 nucleotides line up with TRBD1. Germline assignment: CDR1 SNHLY and CDR2 FYNNEI. V shed 6 bases and J 3 bases; nucleotides not matched to a gene: 5. This CDR3 has 14 amino acids. The CDR3 loop reads CASRPGTDYNEQFF. The DNA for the CDR3 is TGTGCCAGCAGACCTGGGACAGACTACAATGAGCAGTTCTTC.

The J gene is TRBJ1-4, the V gene TRBV4-1; D is unresolved. Germline V gives CDR1 MGHRA, CDR2 YSYEKL. The V and J ends lost 2 bases and 4 bases respectively, with 8 bases between them. The CDR3 is 14 residues long. Here the CDR3 DNA reads TGCGCCAGCAGCCAACAGCGCTTTAATGAAAAACTGTTTTTT. This gives the protein CASSQQRFNEKLFF.

The chain combines TRBV27 with TRBJ2-1; no clear D. The CDR3 extends over 12 amino acids. Trimming took 4 bases from V and 9 from J, leaving 10 bases between them. CDR1 is MNHEY, CDR2 SMNVEV, per germline (reference sequence). CDR3 sequence (DNA): TGTGCCAGCAGTTCCTTAGGAAGTGAGCAGTTCTTC. Translating gives CASSSLGSEQFF.

This chain links TRBV7-9 with TRBJ1-3; D is ambiguous. V was pared by 1 base and J by 0 bases, with 13 bases between. The CDR3 totals 17 residues. CDR1 is SEHNR, CDR2 FQNEAQ, per germline (reference sequence). CDR3 DNA: TGTGCCAGCAGCTTAGGGGTCCCTGCGGGCTCTGGAAACACCATATATTTT. Encoded protein: CASSLGVPAGSGNTIYF.

This chain joins TRBV11-2 and TRBJ2-7; no firm D call. From germline, CDR1 is SGHAT and CDR2 FQNNGV. The CDR3 is 12 amino acids. With 2 bases removed from V and 2 bases from J, the gap between germline ends came to 4 bases. For the CDR3, the DNA is TGTGCCAGCAGCTTAATCCCCTACGAGCAGTACTTC. As protein: CASSLIPYEQYF.

The chain links TRBV14 to TRBJ1-4; no firm D call. Trimming stripped 1 base from V and 7 bases from J, with 13 bases between. The length of the CDR3 is 15 residues. Germline CDR1 and CDR2: SGHDN and FVKESK. The CDR3 DNA is TGTGCCAGCAGCCAAGTACGGGAACGTGGTGAAAAACTGTTTTTT. This sequence encodes CASSQVRERGEKLFF. Together with reference TRBV14 and TRBJ1-4, the CDR3 gives the full variable domain: EAGVTQFPSHSVIEKGQTVTLRCDPISGHDNLYWYRRVMGKEIKFLLHFVKESKQDESGMPNNRFLAERTGGTYSTLKVQPAELEDSGVYFCASSQVRERGEKLFFGSGTQLSVL.

This chain connects TRBV5-1 to TRBJ2-1; tentatively, D is TRBD2 (6 bases). The CDR3 length is 15 residues. Germline V gives CDR1 SGHRS, CDR2 YFSETQ. The germline V and J ends were trimmed by 4 bases and 0 bases, with 11 bases remaining between them. CDR3 residues: CASSRTGDSYNEQFF. Here the CDR3 DNA reads TGCGCCAGCAGCCGCACGGGGGACTCCTACAATGAGCAGTTCTTC.